The clone carrying this T cell receptor beta chain was seen many times. Its cognate antigen is unknown. The sample belongs to a study of human T cells and chemical hapten exposure. Background on the study: Each patient's scalp received weekly diphenylcyclopropenone throughout the approximately 24-week study.

Points from the study as a whole: Having alopecia, donors may respond immunologically unlike healthy people. Sensitization with DPC brought no change to TCRs above 1 in 1000 in frequency.

The sample's time point: patch test 1, 2 weeks after DPC sensitization. Treatment: therapeutic diphenylcyclopropenone sensitization with weekly scalp DPC. TCRdb processed the RACE reads anew with MiXCR; each CDR3 protein has one entry. The sample records about 340,000 distinct CDR3 sequences, under 9% being singletons. The V gene's germline CDR1 is SNHLY and CDR2 FYNNEI. Trimming stripped 1 base from V and 5 bases from J, with 9 bases between. The CDR3 contains 14 residues. This chain joins TRBV2 and TRBJ1-5; D is perhaps TRBD1 (5 bases). The origin of this receptor is a woman aged 18-29 years with alopecia areata. Some clones in this sample may be carry-over from other donors' samples. Source: whole blood, taken in connection with sensitization to the hapten diphenylcyclopropenone (DPC). CDR3 DNA: TGTGCCAGCAGTGAAGTGGGAGGGGATCAGCCCCAGCATTTT. It is translated as CASSEVGGDQPQHF.